This is a list of T cell receptor beta chains from one sample in a study of Graves' ophthalmopathy and Graves' hyperthyroidism. TCRdb independently ran MiXCR on the multiplex PCR reads; one entry per CDR3 protein. The profile shows 150,000 or so distinct CDR3 sequences, around two fifths of them singletons. Material: peripheral blood. Receptors originate from a woman aged 40-49 years with Graves' ophthalmopathy. Each CDR3 is given with its conserved first and last residue. D genes are given only for firm matches. Clone size appears in some rows only: once, few, many, or a class for an expanded clone.

>many|TRBV7-2|.|TRBJ1-5
TGTGCCAGCAGCCTCTTAGGGACATCGAATCAGCCCCAGCATTTT
CASSLLGTSNQPQHF
>.|TRBV6-2/TRBV6-3|.|TRBJ1-1
TGTGCCAGCAGTTCGGCCAGGGTTTTCGTCGAAGCTTTCTTT
CASSSARVFVEAFF
>many|TRBV7-2|.|TRBJ1-2
TGTGCCAGCAGCTTCGGGAAGGGTTATAACTATGGCTACACCTTC
CASSFGKGYNYGYTF
>.|TRBV6-2/TRBV6-3|.|TRBJ2-2
TGTGCCAGCAGTTACGGTATGGGGGATGATCCCGGGGAGCTGTTTTTT
CASSYGMGDDPGELFF
>.|TRBV7-2|TRBD2|TRBJ2-5
TGTGCCAGCAGCGGACGGACTAGCACGAGGGAGACCCAGTACTTC
CASSGRTSTRETQYF
>.|TRBV6-2/TRBV6-3|TRBD2|TRBJ2-5
TGTGCCAGCAGTTATACTAGCGGGAGTTCAGAGACCCAGTACTTC
CASSYTSGSSETQYF
>many|TRBV6-1|.|TRBJ1-1
TGTGCCAGTTCCCCGCCGTCGGAGAACACTGAAGCTTTCTTT
CASSPPSENTEAFF
>many|TRBV28|.|TRBJ2-7
TGTGCCAGCAGCCGCGGGGCCTACGAGCAGTACTTC
CASSRGAYEQYF
>many|TRBV6-5|TRBD2|TRBJ2-5
TGTGCCAGCGGACTAGCGGGGGGGCAGGAGACCCAGTACTTC
CASGLAGGQETQYF
>many|TRBV28|.|TRBJ1-2
TGTGCCAGCAGTCGTTTGGGCTACACCTTC
CASSRLGYTF
>.|TRBV30|.|TRBJ2-4
TGTGCCTGGAGTGTACAGGCGGACATTCAGTACTTC
CAWSVQADIQYF
>.|TRBV6-1|TRBD1|TRBJ2-7
TGTGCCAGCACCCCTGAGGGACAGTACGAGCAGTACTTC
CASTPEGQYEQYF
>many|TRBV6-2/TRBV6-3|.|TRBJ2-7
TGTGCCAGCAGTTACTCAGCGGCATCCTACGAGCAGTACTTC
CASSYSAASYEQYF
>few|TRBV6-2/TRBV6-3|.|TRBJ1-2
TGTGCCAGCTATGGCCTCGTGGGCTACACCTTC
CASYGLVGYTF
>many|TRBV6-8|TRBD1|TRBJ2-6
TGTGCCAGCAGTTACTCGAGCGAGCCGGACAGGGGCTACTCTGGGGCCAACGTCCTGACTTTC
CASSYSSEPDRGYSGANVLTF
>many|TRBV20-1|.|TRBJ2-7
TGCAGTGCTAGAGAAATTCTGGGACCGAGTTTCTACGAGCAGTACTTC
CSAREILGPSFYEQYF
>.|TRBV19|TRBD2|TRBJ2-7
TGTGCCAGTAGCGGGAGGGCCTACGAGCAGTACTTC
CASSGRAYEQYF
>many|TRBV29-1|.|TRBJ2-4
TGCAGCGTTGAAGTAGGACGGATTCAGTACTTC
CSVEVGRIQYF
>many|TRBV12-3/TRBV12-4|.|TRBJ2-7
TGTGCCAGCAGTTTGACACACTACGAGCAGTACTTC
CASSLTHYEQYF
>many|TRBV12-3/TRBV12-4|.|TRBJ2-7
TGTGCCAGCTGTTCGGGAGTGGGAAAATACGAGCAGTACTTC
CASCSGVGKYEQYF
>.|TRBV7-8|.|TRBJ1-6
TGTGCCAGCAGCTTAGTAGGGTTTAATTCACCCCTCCACTTT
CASSLVGFNSPLHF
>many|TRBV6-1|.|TRBJ2-7
TGTGCCAGCACGGGGGCCTCCGGGCGGAACGAGCAGTACTTC
CASTGASGRNEQYF
>few|TRBV15|.|TRBJ2-5
TGTGCCACCAGCAGAGATCTAGGGGGGAGCGGGAATCGTCCGACCCAGTACTTC
CATSRDLGGSGNRPTQYF
>many|TRBV7-9|TRBD1|TRBJ2-1
TGTGCCAGCAGCTTAGCGGTCTGGGACAGGGGGTCCCAGATCTTGAACAATGAGCAGTTCTTC
CASSLAVWDRGSQILNNEQFF
>many|TRBV7-9|TRBD2|TRBJ2-2
TGTGCCAGCAGCCGCGGGACTAGCGGATCCGGGGAGCTGTTTTTT
CASSRGTSGSGELFF
>many|TRBV11-2|.|TRBJ1-1
TGTGCCAGCAGCTTAGGGGCAGGGAGGAACACTGAAGCTTTCTTT
CASSLGAGRNTEAFF
>.|TRBV28|.|TRBJ2-2
TGTGCCAGCAGTGCGACAGTCACCGGGGAGCTGTTTTTT
CASSATVTGELFF
>.|TRBV28|.|TRBJ2-5
TGTGCCAGCAGTTTGGTACGGCGGCAAGAGACCCAGTACTTC
CASSLVRRQETQYF
>.|TRBV12-3/TRBV12-4|.|TRBJ2-5
TGTGCCAGCACCATAGCGGGACAGGAGACCCAGTACTTC
CASTIAGQETQYF
>.|TRBV20-1|.|TRBJ1-1
TGCAGTGCCAGAGGACCAGGGAGATTCACTGAAGCTTTCTTT
CSARGPGRFTEAFF
>.|TRBV6-1|.|TRBJ2-2
TGTGCCAGCAGTCCCGGGCCCGACCGGGCCGGGGAGCTGTTTTTT
CASSPGPDRAGELFF
>many|TRBV9|.|TRBJ2-7
TGTGCCAGCAGCCCCCGAGGAGATGGGGGTCATCAGTACTTC
CASSPRGDGGHQYF
>many|TRBV7-6|.|TRBJ2-7
TGTGCCAGCAGCTTATCCCATGGGGCCTACGAGCAGTACTTC
CASSLSHGAYEQYF
>.|TRBV6-2/TRBV6-3|.|TRBJ1-2
TGTGCCAGCAGTTACAACTTTGAGGAGGGCTACACCTTC
CASSYNFEEGYTF
>.|TRBV6-1|.|TRBJ1-1
TGTGCCAGCAGTGAACCACCGCGGCCCCTCGCTGAAGCTTTCTTT
CASSEPPRPLAEAFF
>many|TRBV12-3/TRBV12-4|.|TRBJ2-4
TGTGCCAGCAGTTACCGGACGGTCGAAAACATTCAGTACTTC
CASSYRTVENIQYF
>many|TRBV7-3|.|TRBJ1-1
TGTGCCAGCAGCACGATAGACGGAACTGAAGCTTTCTTT
CASSTIDGTEAFF
>many|TRBV7-9|.|TRBJ1-1
TGTGCCGGGTATAAGGGATCTGAAGCTTTCTTT
CAGYKGSEAFF
>many|TRBV2|.|TRBJ2-2
TGTGCCAGCACCACGCTACAGAACACCGGGGAGCTGTTTTTT
CASTTLQNTGELFF
>few|TRBV12-3/TRBV12-4|.|TRBJ1-2
TGTGCCAGCAGTTTAGGTCAGAAAAGCTATGGCTACACCTTC
CASSLGQKSYGYTF
>few|TRBV12-3/TRBV12-4|.|TRBJ2-5
TGTGCCAGCAGAACGGACCGCACAGACCAAGAGACCCAGTACTTC
CASRTDRTDQETQYF
>many|TRBV7-6|TRBD1|TRBJ1-2
TGTGCCAGCAGCCGGGGACAGGGACAGTATGGCTACACCTTC
CASSRGQGQYGYTF
>many|TRBV3-1|.|TRBJ2-4
TGTGCCAGCAGCCCTCTCCCTGTAGGACAGATAGCCAAAAACATTCAGTACTTC
CASSPLPVGQIAKNIQYF
>many|TRBV12-3/TRBV12-4|TRBD1|TRBJ1-2
TGTGCCAGCAGTTTAGGGACAGGGGACGGCTACACCTTC
CASSLGTGDGYTF
>.|TRBV6-5|TRBD2|TRBJ2-5
TGTGCCAGCAGTTACAGGCTAGCGGGAGGGCTGGAGACCCAGTACTTC
CASSYRLAGGLETQYF
>many|TRBV12-3/TRBV12-4|.|TRBJ1-3
TGTGCCGCATCCGGGACTGCTCCTGGAAACACCATATATTTT
CAASGTAPGNTIYF
>.|TRBV12-3/TRBV12-4|.|TRBJ1-2
TGTGCCAGCAGTGAACAGGGACGTGACTATGGCTACACCTTC
CASSEQGRDYGYTF
>.|TRBV29-1|.|TRBJ2-7
TGCAGCGGTACGACGGATTCCTACGAGCAGTACTTC
CSGTTDSYEQYF
>many|TRBV4-2|.|TRBJ2-7
TGTGCCAGCAGCCAAGAGGGCAGGGGTGGTTTCCACGAGCAGTACTTC
CASSQEGRGGFHEQYF
>.|TRBV7-2|.|TRBJ1-1
TGTGCCAGCAGCCCAACAGTGAGGCGGAACACTGAAGCTTTCTTT
CASSPTVRRNTEAFF
>.|TRBV12-3/TRBV12-4|.|TRBJ1-1
TGTGCCAGCAGTCCCCTAAAACACACTGAAGCTTTCTTT
CASSPLKHTEAFF
>.|TRBV6-2/TRBV6-3|.|TRBJ2-7
TGTGCCAGCAGCGGGGCCGAACCCATCGAGCAGTACTTC
CASSGAEPIEQYF
>many|TRBV10-1|.|TRBJ2-3
TGCGCCAGCCGGTTAGCAGTACTACCCCCTAGCACAGATACGCAGTATTTT
CASRLAVLPPSTDTQYF
>many|TRBV10-1|.|TRBJ1-3
TGCGCCAGCAGTGATGGTGGAACCTCTGGAAACACCATATATTTT
CASSDGGTSGNTIYF